This is a list of T cell receptor beta chains from one sample in a study of blood T cell repertoires in COVID-19. Clones were read by immunoSEQ multiplex PCR, and TCRdb kept only the in-frame ones, dropping some. The sample has roughly 340,000 clones; 88% are singletons. Material: peripheral blood. The receptors derive from a woman in her seventies with COVID-19, enrolled during active disease. Each CDR3 is given with its conserved first and last residue. A D gene is named only where the DNA matches it firmly. Clone size is stated in some rows and not others, as once, few, many or a class when expanded.

v_call	j_call	clone_size	d_call	cdr3_nt	cdr3_aa
TRBV19	TRBJ1-3	-	TRBD1	TGTGCCAGTAGTAGGGACAGGGGGTCCGGAAACACCATATATTTT	CASSRDRGSGNTIYF
TRBV2	TRBJ1-1	-	-	TGTGCCAGCAGTCAAGGGCGAGGAAACACTGAAGCTTTCTTT	CASSQGRGNTEAFF
TRBV6-5	TRBJ1-5	-	-	TGTGCCAGCAGTTACACAGGGAGTGGGCCCCAGCATTTT	CASSYTGSGPQHF
TRBV2	TRBJ2-6	-	-	TGTGCCAGCGGGCGAGCTGGGGCCAACGTCCTGACTTTC	CASGRAGANVLTF
TRBV5-1	TRBJ1-1	-	-	TGCGCCAGCAGCCCCGGAGTCCTAAACACTGAAGCTTTCTTT	CASSPGVLNTEAFF
TRBV7-2	TRBJ1-6	few	-	TGTGCCAGCAGCCCTATGCCGTCCCTCAATAATTCACCCCTCCACTTT	CASSPMPSLNNSPLHF
TRBV7-2	TRBJ1-1	-	-	TGTGCCAGCAGCTCGGCGGGGGGCTTCCCGAACACTGAAGCTTTCTTT	CASSSAGGFPNTEAFF
TRBV9	TRBJ2-2	once	-	TGTGCCAGCAGCTCCGGCGGGGTCGGGACCGGGGAGCTGTTTTTT	CASSSGGVGTGELFF
TRBV5-5	TRBJ1-3	once	-	TGTGCCAGCAGCTTGTGGGCTATCTCTGGAAACACCATATATTTT	CASSLWAISGNTIYF
TRBV19	TRBJ1-4	-	TRBD1	TGTGCCAGTAGTAGCGGACAGGCAACTAATGAAAAACTGTTTTTT	CASSSGQATNEKLFF
TRBV5-6	TRBJ2-7	-	-	TGTGCCAGCAGCTTTGGGCAGGGATGGGCCGAGCAGTACTTC	CASSFGQGWAEQYF